This T cell receptor beta chain derives from a study of cytomegalovirus exposure and HLA in healthy donors. Primers for the PCR totalled 60 Vbeta and 13 Jbeta. TCRdb keeps only in-frame clones here, not all; method: immunoSEQ multiplex PCR. Here the sample spans fewer than 250,000 clones, over 75% being singletons. In this sample, this clone turned up a few times. What it binds is not known. The study, taken as a whole, reports: A few of the chains that were CMV-associated were confirmed in vitro to be specific for CMV antigens.

The source of this sequence is a girl aged 2 to 10 in good health and CMV-seronegative. Source material: PBMCs.

CDR3 residues: CASRGDRGYGYTF. The DNA for the CDR3 is TGTGCCAGCAGGGGGGACAGGGGGTATGGCTACACCTTC. The chain combines TRBV5-4 with TRBJ1-2; the match to TRBD1 covers 11 bases. The V segment lost 5 bases and the J segment 5 bases; nucleotides outside the gene matches: 2. CDR1 is SGHNT and CDR2 is YYREEE in the germline V gene (reference sequence). The CDR3 spans 13 residues.